This T cell receptor (beta chain) was identified in a study of CD8 T cells in Susac syndrome. Per germline, CDR1 MNHEY and CDR2 SVGAGI. The V and J ends lost 10 bases and 1 base respectively, with 14 bases between them. The CDR3 contains 14 residues. The RNA input was about 0.5 to 1 ug, and it was reverse transcribed with random hexamers. The amplification used immunoSEQ multiplex PCR on TCR beta CDR3; it spanned 54 Vbeta and 13 Jbeta. TCRdb re-called the immunoSEQ multiplex PCR reads with MiXCR, one entry per CDR3 protein. The repertoire includes approximately 170,000 distinct CDR3 sequences, approximately 90% of them detected once, and under 0.085% sits in the top ten. Findings of the study overall: The study admitted that it had a relatively small number of individuals in its TCR sequencing and HLA analysis.

Negative isolation was used for CD8+ and CD4+ T cells, and FACS enrichment was applied to TEMRA cells. A word on this clonotype: The target antigen is unknown.

The sequencing sample was made of CD4+ T cells from PBMCs. The rearrangement uses TRBV6-5 and TRBJ1-5; D gene uncertain. The sequence was obtained from a human donor in good health. The CDR3 nucleotides are TGTGCCACCCGCTTGGTGGGAAGCAATCAGCCCCAGCATTTT. Residues: CATRLVGSNQPQHF.